This T cell receptor (beta chain) appears in the sequencing data of a study of T cells in Graves' hyperthyroidism and ophthalmopathy (dated by TCRdb to the late 2010s). A note on the overall study: Peripheral blood samples were taken at initial diagnosis, before any treatment was given. To identify TCR V-J signatures that set the groups apart, the researchers used a discovery cohort of 100 patients, made up of approximately 43 with Graves' ophthalmopathy and some 55 with stable Graves' hyperthyroidism. Prospective prediction of ophthalmopathy was tested in an independent validation cohort consisting of some 20 hyperthyroidism patients and some 15 patients who later progressed to ophthalmopathy. The 100 discovery patients were randomly divided into training and test sets at a 7:3 ratio. In addition, the study compared T-cell repertoires in thyroid tissue and in blood from five or six Graves' hyperthyroidism patients. Following sampling, methimazole starting at 30 mg daily was given to hyperthyroidism patients, and high-dose intravenous methylprednisolone was given to ophthalmopathy patients. TCR Vbeta CDR3 sequencing of 130 to 150 peripheral blood samples (43 ophthalmopathy, roughly 74 hyperthyroidism and roughly 17 progressor patients) is reported in the paper.

The germline V gene yields SNHLY for CDR1 and FYNNEI for CDR2. The CDR3 measures 13 amino acids from cysteine to phenylalanine. Only the CDR3 DNA stays, 39 bases, in frame from base 1. V drops 4 bases and J drops 8 bases, leaving 11 bases in between. Details on this clonotype: Which antigen it targets is not known. Base-call qualities are not available, and no considerably larger clone is one nucleotide away.

The TCR beta CDR3 regions were amplified from RNA transcripts. A first-round RT-PCR of the TCR CDR3 used the HTBI primer set with the Qiagen OneStep RT-PCR kit. The libraries were constructed in a second round of multiplex PCR and then size-selected and purified. Sequencing of the libraries was done on an Illumina HiSeq2000 using paired-end 100 bp reads. In the source study's methods: SOAPnuke was used to process the raw data, throwing out any read that contained adapters or uncalled bases, had a mean Phred below 15, or lacked an exact constant-primer or identifier match. High-quality paired reads were merged with COPE v1.2.5, and unique nucleotide sequences were defined as clonotypes. MiTCR v1.1 was used to align the clonotypes against IMGT TRBV, TRBD and TRBJ reference segments. The analysis was restricted to V-J combinations with a frequency above 0.0001, which together covered approximately 99% of the repertoires. A TCS score was defined as the ratio of F50 (clonal expansion) to E x V (chaos), with BLOSUM62-based TCRdist applied between CDR3 peptides within each V-J. Welch's t-statistics and random forest reduced fewer than 550 V-J features to some 14, which were used in a naive Bayes classifier (R e1071). TCRdb reanalyzed the raw reads on its own, using fastp at Q25 for trimming and MiXCR for clone calling, and kept in-frame beta chains. Duplicate CDR3 protein sequences are folded into a single record with the most common DNA and genes. The V and J calls and clone size are TCRdb's, not the authors'. The table for this sample lists around 33,000 distinct CDR3 sequences; about 50% of them were counted only once. The ten largest clones capture 6.2% of the sample.

General findings and caveats noted by the study authors: In validation, the model predicted progression to ophthalmopathy with around 71% sensitivity and around 72% specificity, a median of about 6.7 months before onset. No statistical method was used to fix the sample size in advance, and group allocation was not hidden from the investigators. Most expanded thyroid clonotypes (frequency above 0.001) were also found in blood, which suggests that blood repertoires may mirror thyroid immune responses. A model built on a 13 V-J signature distinguished ophthalmopathy from stable hyperthyroidism, reaching about 88% sensitivity and about 81% specificity in cross-validation and 80%/75% in testing.

Hyperthyroidism patients were aged 18 to 65 years and newly diagnosed, with disease duration of less than 2 months. The study excluded patients with uncontrolled infections, other autoimmune diseases, pregnancy or lactation. Diagnoses were based on clinical symptoms, serum thyroxine and TRAb, thyroid ultrasound and orbital computed tomography. For progressor patients, blood was drawn at the first diagnosis of hyperthyroidism, before any ophthalmopathy symptoms had appeared. Ficoll-Paque density gradient centrifugation was used to isolate PBMCs from approximately 10 ml of fresh peripheral blood. Progressor patients were first diagnosed with Graves' hyperthyroidism and then developed ophthalmopathy during follow-up. Total RNA was extracted with Trizol reagent, and quality was checked on an Agilent 2100 Bioanalyzer.

Sequencing was done on a sample of blood. Here the chain combines TRBV2 and TRBJ2-2; too little of a D gene remains to name it. The sequence came from a woman aged 50 to 65 with Graves' hyperthyroidism that later progressed to Graves' ophthalmopathy. The DNA is as follows: TGTGCCAGCAGTGTTTTACTCTCGGGGGAGCTGTTTTTT. Translated, it gives CASSVLLSGELFF.